Listed here is a single T cell receptor beta chain. The antigen is unknown. Authors' methods: Filtering differed, since immunoSEQ gave only junction sequences and no quality scores. Some clones are missing from TCRdb's copy, which holds only in-frame ones; the method was immunoSEQ multiplex PCR. That table furnishes V, J and clone size, whereas the DNA furnished D and trimming. The sample holds 2 million or so clones, approximately 94% seen once. It was CD45RO-negative cells, positively selected for CCR7, that made up naive CD8 cells, with terminally differentiated effector memory CD45RA+ cells excluded. This CDR3 region has 17 residues. The germline V gene has CDR1 SGHNT and CDR2 YYREEE (reference sequence). Germline trimming cut 0 bases from V and 0 bases from J; bases unmatched to any gene: 6. This record belongs to a study of shared clonotypes between healthy human individuals. For the study at large: Donor ages ranged 18 to 49 years: two women, a few men.

Study-level results: Tissues were not sampled, only blood, and their repertoires likely differ. Sequencing of the sorted subsets was shown by rarefaction to be incomplete despite large depth.

The sequenced sample was naive CD8+ T cells sorted from blood. This chain links TRBV5-4 with TRBJ2-5; 9 bases are shared with TRBD2. This clonotype was sampled from a man younger than 30 in good health. The CDR3 reads CASSLDILAGNQETQYF. DNA for the CDR3: TGTGCCAGCAGCTTGGATATCCTAGCGGGAAACCAAGAGACCCAGTACTTC.